The T cell receptor beta chain described here comes from a study of T cell changes during pregnancy in multiple sclerosis. Clones were read by immunoSEQ multiplex PCR, and TCRdb kept only the in-frame ones, dropping some. Of around 70,000 clones listed, about 94% are singletons. This CDR3 has 15 residues. The V gene's germline CDR1 is KGHSH and CDR2 LQKENI. V was shortened by 1 base and J by 4 bases, with 11 bases between the two germline ends. The receptor was derived from a female donor with multiple sclerosis, enrolled in a pregnancy study. The starting material was peripheral blood, obtained in the third trimester of pregnancy. The rearrangement joins TRBV18 to TRBJ1-3; possible D gene TRBD1, 6 bases. This chain's CDR3 is CASSPLSGEGNTIYF. The DNA for the CDR3 is TGTGCCAGCTCACCACTATCAGGGGAAGGAAACACCATATATTTT.